Each of the 21 T cell receptor beta chains below was sequenced from the same sample in a study of T cells in Graves' hyperthyroidism and ophthalmopathy. The source material, RNA transcripts, was used to amplify TCR beta CDR3 regions. During a first-round RT-PCR of the TCR CDR3, the HTBI primer set was used. From the multiplex PCR reads, TCRdb called clonotypes with MiXCR, one entry per CDR3 protein. The sample lists 550,000 to 600,000 distinct CDR3 sequences; 12% to 15% were seen once. Sequencing was performed on blood. Receptors were obtained from a woman aged 18 to 35 with Graves' ophthalmopathy.

Many counts were recorded for this clonotype. V gene TRBV28 combines with J gene TRBJ1-5; D is unclear. Germline lookup yields CDR1 MDHEN and CDR2 SYDVKM. CDR3 length: 18 residues. V shed 4 bases and J shed 3 bases, with 22 bases lying between them. The CDR3 DNA sequence: TGTGCCAGCAGTTCTTTCGACTACCTACGTCGTCACAATCAGCCCCAGCATTTT. Its protein product is CASSSFDYLRRHNQPQHF. Drawing the rest from reference TRBV28 and TRBJ1-5, the complete variable domain is DVKVTQSSRYLVKRTGEKVFLECVQDMDHENMFWYRQDPGLGLRLIYFSYDVKMKEKGDIPEGYSVSREKKERFSLILESASTNQTSMYLCASSSFDYLRRHNQPQHFGDGTRLSIL.

Regarding this clonotype: It may be a read error: a sequence one base away is much more abundant. The chain combines TRBV11-1 with TRBJ1-2, with 12 bases lining up with TRBD1. Germline assignment: CDR1 SGHAT and CDR2 FQDESV (reference sequence). CDR3 size: 13 residues. CDR3 amino acids: CASRLDGTGGGTF. In DNA, the CDR3 is TGTGCCAGCAGGTTAGACGGGACAGGGGGCGGCACCTTC.

This clonotype was seen many times. The V gene is TRBV6-2 or TRBV6-3, the J gene TRBJ1-5, with D uncertain. Trimming removed 0 bases from V and 6 bases from J, with 9 bases in between. Per germline, CDR1 MNHEY and CDR2 SVGEGT. The CDR3 sequence is 14 residues long. CDR3 loop: CASSYSAGIQPQHF. The CDR3, as DNA: TGTGCCAGCAGTTACTCGGCGGGGATTCAGCCCCAGCATTTT.

This clonotype showed up many times. The rearrangement links TRBV20-1 to TRBJ2-3; 11 nucleotides align to TRBD2. The CDR3 loop spans 16 amino acids. Looked up from germline, CDR1 is DFQATT and CDR2 is SNEGSKA (reference sequence). J was trimmed by 4 bases and V by 2 bases; bases with no gene match: 8. CDR3 region: CSARSPGLADPDTQYF. The CDR3 DNA reads TGCAGTGCTAGATCCCCGGGACTAGCGGACCCAGATACGCAGTATTTT.

This clonotype has more than one count but fewer than ten. V is TRBV7-9 and J is TRBJ2-5, with D tentatively TRBD1 or TRBD2 (5 bases each). The CDR3 covers 12 residues. Germline V gene lookup returns CDR1 SEHNR and CDR2 FQNEAQ (reference sequence). In DNA, the CDR3 is TGTCCCCCCCCGGGGCTCCAAGAGACCCAGTACTTC. It codes for CPPPGLQETQYF.

A note on this clonotype: One end of the junction fails to match germline, which may point to a read error. The chain employs TRBV6-5 and TRBJ1-2; 9 positions match TRBD1. The CDR3 totals 14 residues. Looked up from germline, CDR1 is MNHEY and CDR2 is SVGAGI. The CDR3 sequence is CTSSYGGTGNGYTF. The CDR3 nucleotides are TGTACCAGCAGTTATGGGGGGACAGGGAATGGCTACACCTTC.

This clonotype was counted at least ten times. The genes are TRBV6-6 and TRBJ2-7, with 16 bases identical to TRBD2. The J segment lost 4 bases and the V segment lost 0 bases, leaving 6 bases of the junction unmatched. Germline CDR1 and CDR2: MNHNY and SVGAGI (reference sequence). The CDR3 loop spans 18 amino acids. Here the CDR3 DNA reads TGTGCCAGCAGTTACTCGGGACTAGCGGGAGGGCCGAGGTACGAGCAGTACTTC. This gives the protein CASSYSGLAGGPRYEQYF.

The table lists this clonotype with many counts. The gene calls are TRBV6-2 or TRBV6-3 and TRBJ1-4; D unresolved. The CDR3 is 20 amino acids. Germline V gene data show CDR1 as MNHEY and CDR2 as SVGEGT. V was clipped by 2 bases and J by 5 bases, with 27 bases between them. The CDR3 spells CASSYPGRGEASFLNEKLFF. The CDR3 DNA is TGTGCCAGCAGTTACCCTGGACGGGGAGAGGCGTCATTCCTGAATGAAAAACTGTTTTTT.

The sample holds many counts of this clonotype. The chain joins TRBV7-3 to TRBJ2-3, with 9 bases identical to TRBD2. Germline trimming cut 5 bases from V and 8 bases from J; bases unmatched to any gene: 5. Germline V CDR1 and CDR2: SGHTA, FQGTGA. The CDR3 contains 13 residues. CDR3 nucleotides: TGTGCCAGCAGCCTCCAGACTAGCGGTACGCAGTATTTT. This encodes CASSLQTSGTQYF.

This clonotype was counted at least ten times. This chain joins TRBV11-2 and TRBJ2-7, with D hard to call. The CDR3 spans 14 residues. Between the trimmed V and J ends, which lost 5 bases and 0 bases, there was a span of 11 bases. CDR1 is SGHAT and CDR2 is FQNNGV in the germline V gene. CDR3 DNA: TGTGCCAGCAGCACAACCCAGCGCTCCTACGAGCAGTACTTC. Translating it yields CASSTTQRSYEQYF.

This clonotype was observed a few times. CDR3 region: CASSQKGRTGGRTDTQYF. For the CDR3, the DNA is TGCGCCAGCAGCCAGAAGGGAAGGACAGGGGGCCGCACAGATACGCAGTATTTT. The chain carries TRBV4-1 and TRBJ2-3; 11 bases line up with TRBD1. This CDR3 is 18 amino acids long. J lost 1 base, V lost 3 bases, and 9 bases had no gene match. CDR1 is MGHRA and CDR2 is YSYEKL in the germline V gene.

This clonotype was observed at least ten times. The chain employs TRBV7-2 and TRBJ2-3; the match to TRBD2 covers 14 bases. The germline V gene encodes CDR1 SGHTA and CDR2 FQGNSA. The CDR3 runs to 17 residues. V lost 3 bases to trimming and J lost 4 bases; unmatched junction nucleotides: 6. The DNA for the CDR3 is TGTGCCAGCAGCTTGGGACTAGCGGGAGTAGCGTCAGATACGCAGTATTTT. Translating gives CASSLGLAGVASDTQYF.

The sample holds many counts of this clonotype. The chain recombines TRBV9 with TRBJ2-1; maybe TRBD1 (5 bases). CDR3 size: 13 residues. V lost 4 bases and J 5 bases, leaving 10 bases between the germline ends. Looked up from germline, CDR1 is SGDLS and CDR2 is YYNGEE. The CDR3 coding sequence is TGTGCCAGCAGCCAGGGCCTAAACAATGAGCAGTTCTTC. It specifies CASSQGLNNEQFF.

This clonotype was detected many times. The J gene is TRBJ2-1, the V gene TRBV24-1, with TRBD2 matching 11 bases. With V trimmed by 6 bases and J by 8 bases, 5 bases remained unmatched. Germline assignment: CDR1 KGHDR and CDR2 SFDVKD. The length of the CDR3 is 14 residues. Here the CDR3 DNA reads TGTGCCACCAGTCCCACTAGCGGGAGTGATGAGCAGTTCTTC. This encodes CATSPTSGSDEQFF.

This chain connects TRBV12-3 or TRBV12-4 to TRBJ2-5; 9 nucleotides match TRBD2. J lost 0 bases, V lost 4 bases, and 6 bases had no gene match. The CDR3 consists of 16 residues. In nucleotides, the CDR3 is TGTGCCAGCAGTTACTCGGCTAGCGGGAACCAAGAGACCCAGTACTTC. Translation: CASSYSASGNQETQYF.

This clonotype was seen ten or more times. J is TRBJ2-5 and V is TRBV7-3; D may be TRBD1 or TRBD2 (6 bases each). CDR1 and CDR2 (germline): SGHTA, FQGTGA. V lost 2 bases and J lost 4, with 11 bases in between. The CDR3 has 14 residues. CDR3 nucleotides: TGTGCCAGCAGCTTAGGAGGGGGGCGAGAGACCCAGTACTTC. Protein sequence: CASSLGGGRETQYF.

As to this clonotype: A much larger clone differs from this one at a single base, so this may be a read error. This chain joins TRBV27 and TRBJ1-1; D is unclear. The germline CDR1 and CDR2 sequences are MNHEY and SMNVEV (reference sequence). Trimming stripped 5 bases from V and 1 base from J, with 11 bases between. The CDR3 consists of 14 residues. The chain's CDR3 is CASSEGGRNTEAFF. The DNA for the CDR3 is TGTGCCAGCAGTGAGGGAGGGAGGAACACTGAAGCTTTCTTT.

This clonotype has ten or more counts. This rearrangement joins TRBV7-2 to TRBJ1-6, with D possibly being TRBD1 (6 bases). The CDR3 has 15 amino acids. In germline, CDR1 is SGHTA, CDR2 FQGNSA. V was cut by 2 bases and J by 10 bases, with 15 bases left in between. CDR3 coding DNA: TGTGCCAGCAGCTTAACAGGGCTTAAGAGATCACCCCTCCACTTT. Translated: CASSLTGLKRSPLHF. Using reference TRBV7-2 and TRBJ1-6 for the parts outside the CDR3, the full variable domain is GAGVSQSPSNKVTEKGKDVELRCDPISGHTALYWYRQSLGQGLEFLIYFQGNSAPDKSGLPSDRFSAERTGGSVSTLTIQRTQQEDSAVYLCASSLTGLKRSPLHFGNGTRLTVT.

V usage is TRBV24-1 and J usage is TRBJ2-5; D may be TRBD1 or TRBD2 (5 bases each). The V and J ends lost 3 bases and 4 bases respectively, with 17 bases between them. From germline, CDR1 is KGHDR and CDR2 SFDVKD. This CDR3 spans 16 amino acids. CDR3 bases: TGTGCCACCAGTGATCCGTCCCTTGGGGGTGCAGAGACCCAGTACTTC. This encodes CATSDPSLGGAETQYF.

This clonotype was seen ten or more times. V gene TRBV7-3 combines with J gene TRBJ2-1, with a weak D call TRBD1 (5 bases). Trimming pared 0 bases from V and 3 bases from J, leaving 9 bases between. The CDR3 loop spans 15 amino acids. The V gene's germline CDR1 is SGHTA and CDR2 FQGTGA. CDR3 sequence reads: CASSLTVDNYNEQFF. CDR3 sequence (DNA): TGTGCCAGCAGCTTAACTGTGGACAACTACAATGAGCAGTTCTTC. The entire variable domain, with the rest obtained from reference TRBV7-3 and TRBJ2-1, is as follows: GAGVSQTPSNKVTEKGKYVELRCDPISGHTALYWYRQSLGQGPEFLIYFQGTGAADDSGLPNDRFFAVRPEGSVSTLKIQRTERGDSAVYLCASSLTVDNYNEQFFGPGTRLTVL.

In this sample, this clonotype turned up many times. The V gene is TRBV6-2 or TRBV6-3, the J gene TRBJ2-1; D ambiguous. CDR1 is MNHEY, CDR2 SVGEGT, per germline. Between the trimmed V and J ends, which lost 3 bases and 0 bases, there was a span of 15 bases. CDR3 length equals 17 residues. CDR3 sequence: CASSYNPPESSYNEQFF. The CDR3 coding sequence is TGTGCCAGCAGTTATAATCCGCCTGAGAGCTCCTACAATGAGCAGTTCTTC.